This TCR beta chain was profiled in a study of regulatory T cells in long-lasting Graves disease. As to time point: newly diagnosed GD, antithyroid drugs for less than 3 months. From RNA extracted from PBMCs, the TCR library was made. Findings and limits, study-wide: Only a small sample size was used, which may have cut accuracy. New patients shared roughly 980 public clonotypes, fewer than the 2,500 to 3,000 shared by persistent patients. TRBV28, TRBJ1-2 and TRBJ2-5 emerged as the favored segments in persistent disease. Newly diagnosed Graves' patients exceeded persistent ones in TCR diversity.

CDR3-region Arm-PCR and iRepertoire HTBI primers produced the TCR beta libraries. MiXCR was run by TCRdb on the multiplex PCR reads, yielding one entry per CDR3 protein. The sample has about 310,000 distinct CDR3 sequences; about 18% are singletons. In regard to this clonotype: Its antigen remains unknown.

Germline values: CDR1 SGHAT, CDR2 FQNNGV. The CDR3 sequence is 16 residues long. Trimming cost V 3 bases and J 4 bases; bases outside gene matches: 9. V and J are TRBV11-2 and TRBJ2-1, with TRBD2 matching 7 bases. Sample: peripheral blood mononuclear cells (PBMCs), taken at new diagnosis, from a patient treated with antithyroid drugs. This clonotype was sampled from a female donor with Graves disease. This CDR3 is CASSFGGSGAYNEQFF. In DNA, the CDR3 is TGTGCCAGCAGCTTTGGCGGGAGTGGGGCATACAATGAGCAGTTCTTC.